The T cell receptor beta chain under discussion was sequenced for a study of lymphopenia after photon versus proton radiotherapy. Study-wide results and limits: Post-nadir TCR diversity decline inversely tracked overall survival among those who died.

With respect to this clone: The antigen is undetermined.

The method was immunoSEQ multiplex PCR; TCRdb's version includes in-frame clones alone and lacks a portion of them. Of roughly 58,000 clones listed, about 90% are singletons. Germline CDR1 LGHNA, CDR2 YSLEER. This CDR3 contains 17 residues. Trimming shortened V by 0 bases and J by 0 bases, and 13 bases separated the two germline ends. The starting material was peripheral blood, obtained from a patient treated with proton-based radiotherapy. The V and J genes are TRBV4-3 and TRBJ2-3; maybe TRBD1 (6 bases). This sequence was found in an elderly man with esophageal cancer. The CDR3 sequence is CASSQDTGPTSTDTQYF. DNA of the CDR3: TGCGCCAGCAGCCAAGACACAGGGCCCACTAGCACAGATACGCAGTATTTT.